This entry is about one TCR beta chain. Its antigen is still unknown. Diagnosis of hyperthyroidism was new in patients aged 18 to 65, and its duration was under 2 months. The authors took PBMCs from 10 ml fresh peripheral blood. Researchers amplified the TCR beta CDR3 regions from RNA transcripts. HTBI primers were the set used in a first-round RT-PCR of the TCR CDR3. TCRdb re-analysed the multiplex PCR reads in MiXCR, keeping a single row per CDR3 protein. The table has about 96,000 distinct CDR3 sequences, over 50% seen once. The data were obtained in a study of T cells in Graves' hyperthyroidism and ophthalmopathy. Whole-study findings and limits: Blood held most thyroid clonotypes expanded above 0.001 frequency. Stable hyperthyroidism and ophthalmopathy were separated using 13 V-J signatures.

V was cut by 5 bases and J by 13 bases, with 17 bases left in between. CDR3 size: 12 residues. The germline V gene has CDR1 SEHNR and CDR2 FQNEAQ (reference sequence). The chain is built from TRBV7-9 and TRBJ1-1; no definite D call. The clonotype originates from a woman aged 40 to 50 with Graves' hyperthyroidism. The sequencing input was blood. The CDR3 DNA is TGTGCCAGCAGCACCTCTAGCGGTGGGGATTTCTTT. Translated, it gives CASSTSSGGDFF.